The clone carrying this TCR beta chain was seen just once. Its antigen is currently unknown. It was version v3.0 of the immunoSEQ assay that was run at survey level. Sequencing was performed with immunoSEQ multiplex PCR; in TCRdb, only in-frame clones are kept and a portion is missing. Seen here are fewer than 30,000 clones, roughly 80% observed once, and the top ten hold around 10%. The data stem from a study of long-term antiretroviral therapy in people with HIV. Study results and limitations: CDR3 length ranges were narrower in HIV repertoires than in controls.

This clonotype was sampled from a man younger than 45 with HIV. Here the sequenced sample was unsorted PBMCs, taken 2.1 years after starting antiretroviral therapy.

CDR3 in DNA: TGTGCCAGCAGACCACTAGCAAGCACAGATACGCAGTATTTT. Translated: CASRPLASTDTQYF. The chain links TRBV5-6 to TRBJ2-3; tentatively, D is TRBD2 (6 bases). V lost 5 bases, J lost 0 bases, and 10 bases lay in between. Germline V gene data show CDR1 as SGHDT and CDR2 as YYEEEE. This CDR3 region has 14 residues.